The 8 T cell receptor beta chains below come from one sample, sequenced in a study of cytomegalovirus exposure and HLA in healthy donors. Primers: 60 Vbeta forward and 13 Jbeta reverse. Libraries were prepared by immunoSEQ multiplex PCR; TCRdb keeps only in-frame clonotypes and omits some of them. This sample has about 140,000 clones, with roughly 83% found just once. The sequencing input was PBMCs. The source is a middle-aged man in good health and CMV-seropositive.

The chain employs TRBV29-1 and TRBJ2-3, with 8 bases matching TRBD1. Trimming cost V 8 bases and J 2 bases; bases outside gene matches: 9. This CDR3 contains 14 residues. The germline V gene encodes CDR1 SQVTM and CDR2 ANQGSEA. As DNA, the CDR3 is TGCAGCCTCCGACAGGGGATTAACACAGATACGCAGTATTTT. It is translated as CSLRQGINTDTQYF.

V usage is TRBV27 and J usage is TRBJ2-1; D is ambiguous. The V end lost 6 bases, the J end lost 8 bases, and 14 bases lay between the germline ends. Germline V CDR1 and CDR2: MNHEY, SMNVEV (reference sequence). The CDR3 is 13 amino acids. CDR3 nucleotides: TGTGCCAGCAGCCGACAAGGCAATGATGAGCAGTTCTTC. Residues: CASSRQGNDEQFF.

This chain uses TRBV19 with TRBJ1-2; 9 bases align to TRBD1. Per germline, CDR1 LNHDA and CDR2 SQIVND (reference sequence). There are 17 residues in the CDR3. The V and J ends lost 4 bases and 4 bases, in that order; junction bases with no gene match: 13. As DNA, the CDR3 is TGTGCCAGTAGTACCGCCCGGACAGGGGCAACGGGCTATGGCTACACCTTC. It encodes CASSTARTGATGYGYTF.

This chain links TRBV6-5 with TRBJ1-4, with D hard to call. The germline V gene has CDR1 MNHEY and CDR2 SVGAGI. The CDR3 extends over 13 amino acids. Trimming shortened V by 5 bases and J by 4 bases, and 8 bases separated the two germline ends. This CDR3 is CASSMVYNEKLFF. CDR3 DNA: TGTGCCAGCAGTATGGTCTATAATGAAAAACTGTTTTTT.

This chain connects TRBV19 to TRBJ1-5, with 9 bases identical to TRBD1. Germline values: CDR1 LNHDA, CDR2 SQIVND (reference sequence). V lost 5 bases, J lost 9 bases, and 11 bases stayed unmatched. The CDR3 is made up of 15 amino acids. The CDR3: CASSPRDRALTPQHF. The DNA of the CDR3 is TGTGCCAGTAGTCCCCGGGACAGGGCCCTCACGCCCCAGCATTTT.

This clone was seen a handful of times. The V and J genes are TRBV2 and TRBJ2-7, with 7 bases lining up with TRBD1. The CDR3 has 12 amino acids. Germline V gene data show CDR1 as SNHLY and CDR2 as FYNNEI. After removal of 6 bases from V and 4 bases from J, the junction contained 3 bases not matched to a gene. As DNA, the CDR3 is TGTGCCAGCAGGCCGACAGGGTACGAGCAGTACTTC. Encoded protein: CASRPTGYEQYF.

In DNA, the CDR3 is TGTGCCAGCACTACAGGGGCCTTTAACTATGGCTACACCTTC. Amino acid sequence: CASTTGAFNYGYTF. The chain couples TRBV6-1 to TRBJ1-2; 7 bases are a match to TRBD1. The CDR3 loop spans 14 amino acids. With V trimmed by 7 bases and J by 1 base, 6 bases remained unmatched. Germline V gene data show CDR1 as MNHNS and CDR2 as SASEGT.

The chain is built from TRBV7-2 and TRBJ2-7, with D perhaps TRBD2 (6 bases). This CDR3 contains 15 residues. The V end was cut by 1 base, the J end by 6 bases, with 16 bases between. Germline-derived CDR1 and CDR2 are SGHTA and FQGNSA. The CDR3 is CASSLEPGLRREQYF. Here the CDR3 DNA reads TGTGCCAGCAGCTTAGAACCGGGACTCCGTCGCGAGCAGTACTTC.